Listed here is a single TCR beta chain. Its antigen remains unidentified. The sample belongs to a study of OX40 agonist ivuxolimab in advanced cancers. Study background: Ivuxolimab, an antibody acting as an agonist of OX40 (CD134), was used to treat patients. Regarding the study as a whole: Nonresponders included some who also had low normalized T-cell clonal expansion.

Profiled with immunoSEQ multiplex PCR; TCRdb holds only in-frame clones, not every one. The profile covers about 81,000 clones, with under 90% appearing a single time and over 5% taken by the ten largest. This clonotype was sampled from an adult with an advanced solid tumor such as melanoma, head and neck, liver or kidney cancer. Material: CD4+ or CD8+ T cells sorted from blood, obtained in a trial of the OX40 agonist ivuxolimab.

CDR3 loop: CASSPTGDTEAFF. CDR3 in DNA: TGTGCCAGCTCACCGACAGGGGACACTGAAGCTTTCTTT. The rearrangement joins TRBV18 to TRBJ1-1; 8 bases are a match to TRBD1. Per germline, CDR1 KGHSH and CDR2 LQKENI. With 3 bases clipped from V and 3 bases from J, the junction kept 0 bases outside the gene matches. This CDR3 is 13 amino acids long.